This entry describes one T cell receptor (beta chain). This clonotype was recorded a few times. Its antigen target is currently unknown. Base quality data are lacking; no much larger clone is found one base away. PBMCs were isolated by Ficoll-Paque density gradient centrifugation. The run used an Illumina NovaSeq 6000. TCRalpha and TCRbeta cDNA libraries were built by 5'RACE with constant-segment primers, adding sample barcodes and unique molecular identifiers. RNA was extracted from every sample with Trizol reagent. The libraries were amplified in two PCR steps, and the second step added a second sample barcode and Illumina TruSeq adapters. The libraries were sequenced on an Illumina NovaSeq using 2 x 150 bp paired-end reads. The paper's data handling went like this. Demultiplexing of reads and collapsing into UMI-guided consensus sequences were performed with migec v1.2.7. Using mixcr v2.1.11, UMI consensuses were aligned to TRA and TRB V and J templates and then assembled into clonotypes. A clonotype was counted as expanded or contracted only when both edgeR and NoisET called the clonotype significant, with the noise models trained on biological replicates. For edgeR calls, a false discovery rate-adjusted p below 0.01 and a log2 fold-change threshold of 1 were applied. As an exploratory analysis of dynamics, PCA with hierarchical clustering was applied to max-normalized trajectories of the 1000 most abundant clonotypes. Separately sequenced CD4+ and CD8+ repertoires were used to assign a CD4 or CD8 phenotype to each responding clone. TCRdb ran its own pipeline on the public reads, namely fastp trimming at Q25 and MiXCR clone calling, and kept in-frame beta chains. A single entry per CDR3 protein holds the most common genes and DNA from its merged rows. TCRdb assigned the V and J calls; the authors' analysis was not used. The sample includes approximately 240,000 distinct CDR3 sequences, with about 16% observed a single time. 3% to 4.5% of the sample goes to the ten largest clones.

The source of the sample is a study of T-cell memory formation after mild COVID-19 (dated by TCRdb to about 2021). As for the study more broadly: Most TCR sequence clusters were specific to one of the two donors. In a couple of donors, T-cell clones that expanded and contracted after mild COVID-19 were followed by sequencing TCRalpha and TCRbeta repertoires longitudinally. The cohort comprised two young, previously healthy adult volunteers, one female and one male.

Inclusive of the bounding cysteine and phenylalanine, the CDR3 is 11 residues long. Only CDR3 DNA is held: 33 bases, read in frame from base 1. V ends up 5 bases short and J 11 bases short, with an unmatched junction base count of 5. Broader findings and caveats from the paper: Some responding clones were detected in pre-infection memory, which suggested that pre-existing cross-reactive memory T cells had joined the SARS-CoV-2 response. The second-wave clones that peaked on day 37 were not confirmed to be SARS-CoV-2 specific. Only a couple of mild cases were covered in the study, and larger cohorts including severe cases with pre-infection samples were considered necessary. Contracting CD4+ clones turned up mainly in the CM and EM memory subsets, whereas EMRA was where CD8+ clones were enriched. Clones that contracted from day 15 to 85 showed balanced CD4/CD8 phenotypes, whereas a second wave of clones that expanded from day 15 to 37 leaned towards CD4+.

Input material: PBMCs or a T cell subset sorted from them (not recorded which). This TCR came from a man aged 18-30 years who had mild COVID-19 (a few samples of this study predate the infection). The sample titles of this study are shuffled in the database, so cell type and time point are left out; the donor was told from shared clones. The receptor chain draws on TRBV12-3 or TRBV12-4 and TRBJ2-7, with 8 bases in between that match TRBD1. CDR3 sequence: CASSLGQGKYF. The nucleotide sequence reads TGTGCCAGCAGTCTAGGACAGGGAAAGTACTTC.